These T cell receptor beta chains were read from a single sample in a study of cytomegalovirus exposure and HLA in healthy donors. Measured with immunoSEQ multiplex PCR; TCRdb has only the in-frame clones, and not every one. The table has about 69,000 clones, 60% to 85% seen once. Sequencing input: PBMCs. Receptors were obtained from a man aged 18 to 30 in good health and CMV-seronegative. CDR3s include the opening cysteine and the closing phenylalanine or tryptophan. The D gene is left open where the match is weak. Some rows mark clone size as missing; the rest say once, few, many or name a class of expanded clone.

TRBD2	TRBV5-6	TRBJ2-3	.	CASSRSGGAPDTQYF	TGTGCCAGCAGCCGGAGCGGGGGGGCCCCGGATACGCAGTATTTT
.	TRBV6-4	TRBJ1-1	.	CASSEGVNTEVFF	TGTGCCAGCAGTGAGGGAGTGAACACTGAAGTTTTCTTT
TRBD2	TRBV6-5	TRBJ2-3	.	CASSYERGKGTDTQYF	TGTGCCAGCAGTTACGAGCGGGGGAAGGGCACAGATACGCAGTATTTT
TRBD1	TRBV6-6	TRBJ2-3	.	CASSWGTGGLDTQYF	TGTGCCAGCAGTTGGGGGACAGGGGGCTTAGATACGCAGTATTTT
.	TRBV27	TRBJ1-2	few	CASGFTGSGYTF	TGTGCCAGCGGATTTACAGGGAGTGGCTACACCTTC
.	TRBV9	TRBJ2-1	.	CASSVSRNNEQFF	TGTGCCAGCAGCGTAAGCCGAAACAATGAGCAGTTCTTC
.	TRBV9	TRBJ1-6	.	CASSVAVRALPHSPLHF	TGTGCCAGCAGCGTAGCCGTGAGGGCCCTTCCACATTCACCCCTCCACTTT
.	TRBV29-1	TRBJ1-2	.	CSVVTNYGYTF	TGCAGCGTTGTAACTAACTATGGCTACACCTTC
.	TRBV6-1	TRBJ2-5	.	CASSESRSREYF	TGTGCCAGCAGTGAAAGTCGGTCTAGAGAGTACTTC
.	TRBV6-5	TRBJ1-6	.	CASRKGVDNSPLHF	TGTGCCAGCAGAAAGGGGGTCGATAATTCACCCCTCCACTTT
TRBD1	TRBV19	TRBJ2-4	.	CASSTGAQNIQYF	TGTGCCAGCTCCACAGGGGCGCAAAACATTCAGTACTTC
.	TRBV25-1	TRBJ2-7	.	CASSPSEREQYF	TGTGCCAGCAGTCCGTCGGAGCGCGAGCAGTACTTC
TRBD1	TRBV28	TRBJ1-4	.	CASREIGGQGNEKLFF	TGTGCCAGCCGAGAGATAGGGGGACAGGGGAATGAAAAACTGTTTTTT
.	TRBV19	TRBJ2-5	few	CASSISRGQETQYF	TGTGCCAGTAGTATATCCCGGGGCCAAGAGACCCAGTACTTC
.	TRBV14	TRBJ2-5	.	CASSQRETQYF	TGTGCCAGCAGCCAGCGCGAGACCCAGTACTTC
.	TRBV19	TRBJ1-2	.	CASSSRDFYGYTF	TGTGCCAGTAGTAGCCGGGACTTCTATGGCTACACCTTC
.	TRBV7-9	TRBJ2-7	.	CASSSDYEQYF	TGTGCCAGCAGCTCAGACTACGAGCAGTACTTC
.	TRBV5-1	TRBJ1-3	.	CASSLVDSPGNTIYF	TGCGCCAGCAGCTTGGTCGACTCCCCTGGAAACACCATATATTTT
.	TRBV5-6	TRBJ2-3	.	CASSLSRLGADTQYF	TGTGCCAGCAGCTTATCTAGACTTGGTGCAGATACGCAGTATTTT
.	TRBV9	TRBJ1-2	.	CASSRRGNYGYTF	TGTGCCAGCAGCCGAAGGGGTAACTATGGCTACACCTTC
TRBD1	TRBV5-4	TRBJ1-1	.	CASSSAQGAHTEAFF	TGTGCCAGCAGCTCGGCACAGGGGGCGCACACTGAAGCTTTCTTT
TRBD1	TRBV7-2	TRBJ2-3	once	CASSSQPTGGDTQYF	TGTGCCAGCAGCTCCCAGCCGACAGGGGGAGATACGCAGTATTTT
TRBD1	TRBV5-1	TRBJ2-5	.	CASSLGGTGEETQYF	TGCGCCAGCAGCTTGGGCGGGACAGGGGAAGAGACCCAGTACTTC
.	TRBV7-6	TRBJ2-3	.	CASSLGAKVADTQYF	TGTGCTAGCAGCTTAGGAGCGAAGGTAGCAGATACGCAGTATTTT
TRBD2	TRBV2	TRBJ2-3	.	CASRGGVTARASTDTQYF	TGTGCCAGCAGGGGGGGGGTCACGGCCCGTGCGAGCACAGATACGCAGTATTTT
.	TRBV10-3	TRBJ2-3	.	CAISERGPGSSTDTQYF	TGTGCCATCAGTGAGAGGGGCCCTGGTTCTAGCACAGATACGCAGTATTTT
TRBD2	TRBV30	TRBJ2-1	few	CAWRLAGTYNEQFF	TGTGCCTGGAGACTAGCGGGGACCTACAATGAGCAGTTCTTC
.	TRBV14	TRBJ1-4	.	CASSQGPGQSTNEKLFF	TGTGCCAGCAGCCAAGGTCCAGGACAGTCAACTAATGAAAAACTGTTTTTT
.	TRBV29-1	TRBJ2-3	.	CSVDGGGYTDTQYF	TGCAGCGTGGATGGAGGGGGCTACACAGATACGCAGTATTTT
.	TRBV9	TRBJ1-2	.	CASSVTTTLYGYTF	TGTGCCAGCAGCGTAACGACAACTCTCTATGGCTACACCTTC
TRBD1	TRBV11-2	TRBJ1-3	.	CASSGGQGAPGNTIYF	TGTGCCAGCAGCGGTGGACAGGGGGCGCCTGGAAACACCATATATTTT
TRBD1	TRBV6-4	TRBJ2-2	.	CASSGTGDAGELFF	TGTGCCAGCAGTGGGACAGGGGACGCCGGGGAGCTGTTTTTT
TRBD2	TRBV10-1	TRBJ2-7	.	CASQRGTTYEQYF	TGCGCCAGCCAGCGGGGGACAACCTACGAGCAGTACTTC
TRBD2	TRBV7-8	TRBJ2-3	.	CASSPRLAASTDTQYF	TGTGCCAGCAGCCCACGACTAGCGGCTAGCACAGATACGCAGTATTTT
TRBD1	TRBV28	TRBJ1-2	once	CASSFGQGDYGYTF	TGTGCCAGCAGTTTCGGACAGGGGGACTATGGCTACACCTTC
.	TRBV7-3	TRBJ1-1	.	CASSLDRNTEAFF	TGTGCCAGCAGCTTAGACAGGAACACTGAAGCTTTCTTT
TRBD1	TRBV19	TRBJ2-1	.	CASKRDSTNNEQFF	TGTGCCAGTAAAAGGGACAGCACAAACAATGAGCAGTTCTTC
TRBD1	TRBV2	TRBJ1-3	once	CASRETGQGDTIYF	TGTGCCAGCAGAGAGACGGGACAGGGCGACACCATATATTTT
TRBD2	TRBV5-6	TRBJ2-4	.	CASSSRLAGAQNIQYF	TGTGCCAGCAGCTCCCGGCTAGCGGGGGCCCAAAACATTCAGTACTTC
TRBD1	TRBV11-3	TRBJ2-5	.	CASSLGAQGASWDETQYF	TGTGCCAGCAGCTTAGGCGCACAGGGGGCGAGTTGGGATGAGACCCAGTACTTC
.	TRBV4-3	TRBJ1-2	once	CASSQAFGEGYGYTF	TGCGCCAGCAGCCAAGCGTTCGGGGAGGGCTATGGCTACACCTTC
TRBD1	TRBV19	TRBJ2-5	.	CASTHRGREGETQYF	TGTGCCAGTACCCACAGGGGAAGAGAGGGAGAGACCCAGTACTTC
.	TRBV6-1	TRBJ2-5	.	CASSETLAGGLRKETQYF	TGTGCCAGCAGTGAAACCCTGGCAGGGGGACTTCGAAAAGAGACCCAGTACTTC
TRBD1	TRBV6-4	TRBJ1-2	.	CASSEDGAGGPNYGYTF	TGTGCCAGCAGTGAGGACGGGGCAGGGGGCCCTAACTATGGCTACACCTTC
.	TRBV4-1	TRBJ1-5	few	CASSQITGNQPQHF	TGCGCCAGCAGCCAAATTACAGGTAATCAGCCCCAGCATTTT
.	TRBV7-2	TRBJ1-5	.	CASSLGAGDYQPQHF	TGTGCCAGCAGCTTAGGGGCAGGGGATTATCAGCCCCAGCATTTT
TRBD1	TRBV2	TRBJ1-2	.	CASSRTGGGDGYTF	TGTGCCAGCAGTAGGACAGGGGGTGGGGATGGCTACACCTTC
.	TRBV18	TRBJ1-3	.	CASSPRAGSGNTIYF	TGTGCCAGCTCACCGAGGGCCGGCTCTGGAAACACCATATATTTT
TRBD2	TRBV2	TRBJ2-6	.	CASSGEGQGANVLTF	TGTGCCAGCAGTGGGGAGGGGCAAGGGGCCAACGTCCTGACTTTC
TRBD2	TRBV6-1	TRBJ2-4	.	CASSEAGGGNIQYF	TGTGCCAGCAGTGAAGCCGGGGGGGGAAACATTCAGTACTTC
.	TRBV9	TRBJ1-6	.	CASSPRQVGNSPLHF	TGTGCCAGCAGCCCAAGACAGGTCGGAAATTCACCCCTCCACTTT
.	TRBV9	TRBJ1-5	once	CASSVAGNSNQPQHF	TGTGCCAGCAGCGTAGCGGGGAATAGCAATCAGCCCCAGCATTTT
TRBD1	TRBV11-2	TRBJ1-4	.	CASSFGTGRLEKLFF	TGTGCCAGCAGCTTCGGGACAGGGAGGCTGGAAAAACTGTTTTTT
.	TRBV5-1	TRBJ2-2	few	CASSLVLANTGELFF	TGCGCCAGCAGCTTGGTCCTAGCGAACACCGGGGAGCTGTTTTTT